This T cell receptor beta chain was identified in a study of T cell repertoires in cytomegalovirus infection. Turning to the study itself: Well-studied HLA-B-restricted epitopes and recently identified HLA-C-restricted epitopes of CMV were both used in the study. CMV infection plus the matching HLA type was flagged by public TCR beta signatures. Points from the study as a whole: The ex vivo response showed dominance by HLA-C-restricted CMV-specific TCR beta clonotypes. The study identified carriers of CMV plus the relevant HLA from cumulative public TCR beta family frequency.

TCRdb ran MiXCR on the reads and lists one entry per CDR3 protein. The repertoire holds some 350,000 distinct CDR3 sequences, with 25% to 30% as singletons. Concerning this clonotype itself: As yet, its antigen is unknown.

With 4 bases clipped from V and 8 bases from J, the junction kept 12 bases outside the gene matches. Germline CDR1 reads KGHDR; CDR2 reads SFDVKD. This CDR3 is 15 amino acids long. The sequences come from cultured PBMCs, collected from culture after CMV antigen stimulation. The J gene is TRBJ1-2, the V gene TRBV24-1; TRBD1 matches 7 bases. The sequence was collected from a human donor in good health (CMV status not recorded). Some clones in this sample may be carry-over from other donors' samples. CDR3 sequence (DNA): TGTGCCACCAGTGACCACGGACAGGAGTTGCCCGGCTACACCTTC. This codes for CATSDHGQELPGYTF.